Below, 16 T cell receptor beta chains from the same sample are listed, as sequenced in a study of cytomegalovirus exposure and HLA in healthy donors. 60 Vbeta and 13 Jbeta primers were used in PCR. Generated by immunoSEQ multiplex PCR, the TCRdb table keeps only in-frame clones and is missing some. The sample contains roughly 120,000 clones, around three quarters of which appear only once. The sequenced sample consisted of PBMCs. The receptors here all came from a male donor in good health and CMV-seronegative.

The chain links TRBV7-9 to TRBJ2-4; D remains unclear. CDR1 is SEHNR, CDR2 FQNEAQ, per germline (reference sequence). This CDR3 comprises 16 residues. With 4 bases removed from V and 0 bases from J, the gap between germline ends came to 13 bases. CDR3 nucleotide sequence: TGTGCCAGCAGCTCCCAGGCCGCTATAGCCAAAAACATTCAGTACTTC. It translates to CASSSQAAIAKNIQYF.

On this clone: No conserved phenylalanine or tryptophan is present at the end of the CDR3, so a read error is the likely explanation. The chain is built from TRBV4-3 and TRBJ1-4; no clear D gene. Germline V gene sequence: CDR1 LGHNA, CDR2 YSLEER. V lost 6 bases to trimming and J lost 6 bases, with 11 bases between them. This CDR3 is built from 13 residues. Here the CDR3 reads CASSVLRDEKLFC. The CDR3 nucleotides are TGCGCCAGCAGTGTCCTGAGGGATGAAAAACTGTTTTGT.

V is TRBV18 and J is TRBJ1-5; TRBD1 is a possible D gene (6 bases). Germline CDR1 is KGHSH and CDR2 is LQKENI. Trimming took off 2 bases at V and 6 bases at J, with 11 bases between the two ends. This CDR3 is built from 14 residues. The CDR3, as DNA: TGTGCCAGCTCACCAGGGGGGGGCCTTCAGCCCCAGCATTTT. It codes for CASSPGGGLQPQHF.

The sample holds one count of this clone. The chain couples TRBV27 to TRBJ1-1, with 9 positions matching TRBD1. Germline loops: CDR1 MNHEY, CDR2 SMNVEV (reference sequence). The CDR3 has 17 amino acids. V lost 5 bases, J lost 1 base, and 11 bases stayed unmatched. CDR3 in amino acids: CASSPLLPGQGNTEAFF. The CDR3 coding sequence is TGTGCCAGCAGTCCTCTCCTACCGGGACAGGGGAACACTGAAGCTTTCTTT.

The chain joins TRBV27 to TRBJ2-7; 7 bases fit TRBD1. With 2 bases clipped from V and 2 bases from J, the junction kept 6 bases outside the gene matches. The CDR3 is 15 amino acids. CDR1 MNHEY and CDR2 SMNVEV come from the germline V gene (reference sequence). This CDR3 reads CASSLEWTGTYEQYF. As DNA, the CDR3 is TGTGCCAGCAGTTTAGAATGGACAGGTACCTACGAGCAGTACTTC.

V usage is TRBV6-4 and J usage is TRBJ1-1; tentative D call: TRBD1 (6 bases). This CDR3 has 13 amino acids. Germline assignment: CDR1 MRHNA and CDR2 SNTAGT. The V end lost 8 bases, the J end lost 1 base, and 11 bases lay between the germline ends. The CDR3 sequence is CASGQTQNTEAFF. The DNA for the CDR3 is TGTGCCAGCGGACAGACCCAGAACACTGAAGCTTTCTTT.

As regards this clone: At one end the junction does not follow the germline gene, possibly because of a read error. This chain connects TRBV12-5 to TRBJ2-6; possibly TRBD1 for D (5 bases). This CDR3 region has 13 residues. Germline CDR1 is LGHNT and CDR2 is FRNRAP. The CDR3 coding sequence is TGTGCTAGTGCCACATCTGGGGCCAACGGCCTGACTTTC. It yields the protein CASATSGANGLTF.

The sample holds one count of this clone. The V call is TRBV28, the J call TRBJ1-5, with TRBD1 identical over 7 bases. Germline CDR1 is MDHEN and CDR2 is SYDVKM. The CDR3 extends over 20 amino acids. V gave up 7 bases and J gave up 0 bases; unmatched junction bases: 21. CDR3 in amino acids: CASTSGYMGQRSYSNQPQHF. Written as DNA, the CDR3 is TGTGCCAGCACGTCCGGGTATATGGGACAGAGGTCCTATAGCAATCAGCCCCAGCATTTT. The full variable domain, rest sourced from reference TRBV28 and TRBJ1-5, is DVKVTQSSRYLVKRTGEKVFLECVQDMDHENMFWYRQDPGLGLRLIYFSYDVKMKEKGDIPEGYSVSREKKERFSLILESASTNQTSMYLCASTSGYMGQRSYSNQPQHFGDGTRLSIL.

The chain links TRBV6-1 to TRBJ2-7, with 11 bases lining up with TRBD2. V lost 3 bases to trimming and J lost 0 bases; unmatched junction nucleotides: 4. The CDR3 length is 16 residues. Germline CDR1 MNHNS, CDR2 SASEGT. DNA of the CDR3: TGTGCCAGCAGTGAGAAGGGACTAGCGGACTCCTACGAGCAGTACTTC. It specifies CASSEKGLADSYEQYF.

This clone was counted once. The V and J genes are TRBV5-1 and TRBJ2-3; 9 bases align to TRBD1. Germline CDR1 SGHRS, CDR2 YFSETQ. This CDR3 spans 16 amino acids. The junction had 4 bases not matched to a gene; V was cut back by 2 bases and J by 0 bases. The chain's CDR3 is CASSFSTGGSTDTQYF. CDR3 in DNA: TGCGCCAGCAGCTTCTCTACAGGGGGCAGCACAGATACGCAGTATTTT. Filled out from reference TRBV5-1 and TRBJ2-3, the complete variable domain reads KAGVTQTPRYLIKTRGQQVTLSCSPISGHRSVSWYQQTPGQGLQFLFEYFSETQRNKGNFPGRFSGRQFSNSRSEMNVSTLELGDSALYLCASSFSTGGSTDTQYFGPGTRLTVL.

The chain combines TRBV30 with TRBJ1-1; D ambiguous. V lost 0 bases and J 6 bases, leaving 17 bases between the germline ends. Per the germline V gene, CDR1 is GTSNPN and CDR2 is SVGIG (reference sequence). The CDR3 spans 15 residues. The CDR3 DNA sequence: TGTGCCTGGAGTGTTTTTGGTGTCAGTAGCTCTGAAGCTTTCTTT. Translated: CAWSVFGVSSSEAFF.

This clone occurred a few times. This chain connects TRBV6-1 to TRBJ1-4; TRBD1 agrees at 8 bases. CDR1 is MNHNS and CDR2 is SASEGT in the germline V gene. CDR3 length equals 14 residues. After removal of 8 bases from V and 7 bases from J, the junction contained 9 bases not matched to a gene. The CDR3 region is CASLSGTGSEKLFF. The DNA for the CDR3 is TGTGCCAGCCTCTCCGGGACAGGAAGTGAAAAACTGTTTTTT.

V usage is TRBV10-2 and J usage is TRBJ2-7; tentatively, D is TRBD2 (5 bases). The CDR3 is 13 amino acids. Germline V gives CDR1 WSHSY, CDR2 SAAADI. V gave up 8 bases and J gave up 0 bases, with 11 bases separating them. In DNA, the CDR3 is TGCGCCAGCCTCGGGGATGTCTCCTACGAGCAGTACTTC. As protein: CASLGDVSYEQYF.

The CDR3 sequence: CASRLQGLNEAFF. DNA for the CDR3: TGTGCCAGCAGACTACAGGGGCTCAATGAAGCTTTCTTT. V gene TRBV6-5 combines with J gene TRBJ1-1, with TRBD1 matching over 7 bases. Germline V lookup: CDR1 MNHEY, CDR2 SVGAGI. J lost 7 bases, V lost 6 bases, and 8 bases had no gene match. The CDR3 totals 13 residues.

The CDR3 coding sequence is TGTGCCAGCAGGAGGGCGGGGGAGTTCAATGAGCAGTTCTTC. This translates into CASRRAGEFNEQFF. V and J are TRBV28 and TRBJ2-1; 7 bases are a match to TRBD2. The V gene end was trimmed by 6 bases and the J gene end by 6 bases; junction bases not matched to a gene: 8. Germline values: CDR1 MDHEN, CDR2 SYDVKM. The CDR3 totals 14 residues.

This clone was seen once. The chain recombines TRBV7-2 with TRBJ1-4; D might be TRBD1 (6 bases). This CDR3 is 14 amino acids long. Trimming took off 4 bases at V and 7 bases at J, with 13 bases between the two ends. CDR1 and CDR2 from the germline V gene are SGHTA and FQGNSA. Here the CDR3 DNA reads TGTGCCAGCAGCTCGACAGGTTCCCCTGAAAAACTGTTTTTT. It translates to CASSSTGSPEKLFF.